A single sample gave rise to the 15 T cell receptor beta chains below, sequenced in a study of shared clonotypes between healthy human individuals. Assay: immunoSEQ multiplex PCR; the TCRdb copy retains only in-frame clones and omits some. Of some 2.1 million clones detected, 90% to 95% appear once; the ten largest clones hold 0.13%. The source material was naive CD4+ T cells sorted from blood. The sample's subset: CD45RA+ positively selected. The receptors were sampled from a man in his late teens or twenties in good health.

The chain combines TRBV6-6 with TRBJ1-5; D is undetermined. Germline V gene sequence: CDR1 MNHNY, CDR2 SVGAGI (reference sequence). Trimming removed 4 bases at V and 5 bases at J, with 15 bases between. This CDR3 comprises 15 residues. Written as DNA, the CDR3 is TGTGCCAGCAGTTTGGAAGCTGGGAGGCATCAGCCCCAGCATTTT. The encoded protein is CASSLEAGRHQPQHF.

This clone was counted once. Other DNA sequences from this sample encode an identical CDR3 as well. The rearrangement joins TRBV18 to TRBJ1-6; D possibly corresponds to TRBD1 (5 bases). This CDR3 is 13 amino acids long. With 2 bases removed from V and 8 bases from J, the gap between germline ends came to 7 bases. CDR1 is KGHSH and CDR2 is LQKENI in the germline V gene. The CDR3 DNA follows: TGTGCCAGCTCACCAGGGGGGGATTCACCCCTCCACTTT. Residues: CASSPGGDSPLHF. Full variable domain (remainder filled in from reference TRBV18 and TRBJ1-6): NAGVMQNPRHLVRRRGQEARLRCSPMKGHSHVYWYRQLPEEGLKFMVYLQKENIIDESGMPKERFSAEFPKEGPSILRIQQVVRGDSAAYFCASSPGGDSPLHFGNGTRLTVT.

Turning to this clone: Other DNA sequences in the same sample also yield this CDR3. J is TRBJ1-1 and V is TRBV10-3, with D possibly matching TRBD1 (5 bases). V was trimmed by 2 bases and J by 2 bases, leaving 6 bases between them. The V gene's germline CDR1 is ENHRY and CDR2 SYGVKD. The CDR3 is 13 residues long. The CDR3 spells CAISERGNTEAFF. The CDR3 DNA reads TGTGCCATCAGTGAGAGGGGAAACACTGAAGCTTTCTTT.

The chain joins TRBV7-9 to TRBJ2-5; 11 bases map to TRBD1. After removal of 10 bases from V and 7 bases from J, the junction contained 8 bases not matched to a gene. Germline values: CDR1 SEHNR, CDR2 FQNEAQ (reference sequence). The CDR3 contains 13 residues. The CDR3 reads CATPGQGARTQYF. Written as DNA, the CDR3 is TGTGCCACCCCCGGACAGGGGGCTAGGACCCAGTACTTC.

The rearrangement uses TRBV7-9 and TRBJ1-1, with D unresolved. Trimming cost V 2 bases and J 5 bases, with 12 bases left between them. Per germline, CDR1 SEHNR and CDR2 FQNEAQ (reference sequence). The CDR3 is 14 amino acids. The DNA for the CDR3 is TGTGCCAGCAGCTTAAGTCAGGTTGGAACTGAAGCTTTCTTT. Encoded protein: CASSLSQVGTEAFF.

This rearrangement joins TRBV10-3 to TRBJ2-1, with TRBD2 as a possible D gene (5 bases). V lost 7 bases and J 5 bases, leaving 15 bases between the germline ends. The CDR3 length is 14 residues. Germline CDR1 ENHRY, CDR2 SYGVKD. The CDR3 sequence: CAITGGLGNNEQFF. The CDR3 DNA is TGTGCCATCACCGGAGGACTGGGGAACAATGAGCAGTTCTTC.

V usage is TRBV30 and J usage is TRBJ1-3; 10 bases fit TRBD1. The V segment lost 2 bases and the J segment 10 bases; nucleotides outside the gene matches: 8. The V gene's germline CDR1 is GTSNPN and CDR2 SVGIG (reference sequence). The CDR3 consists of 14 residues. The CDR3 coding sequence is TGTGCCTGGAGTCTGGGACAGGGGAAAGGGACCATATATTTT. Protein: CAWSLGQGKGTIYF.

The chain combines TRBV7-3 with TRBJ2-7, with D maybe TRBD1 (6 bases). The V end was cut by 3 bases, the J end by 2 bases, with 14 bases between. The CDR3 is 15 amino acids. The germline V gene encodes CDR1 SGHTA and CDR2 FQGTGA. CDR3 nucleotides: TGTGCCAGCAGCTTTGACAGGTCTTTGACCTACGAGCAGTACTTC. Translation gives CASSFDRSLTYEQYF.

This chain links TRBV10-2 with TRBJ2-1; no firm D call. The germline V gene encodes CDR1 WSHSY and CDR2 SAAADI. V was shortened by 2 bases and J by 3 bases, with 8 bases between the two germline ends. The CDR3 length is 14 residues. CDR3 in DNA: TGCGCCAGCAGTGAGGTGAGCGTCTACAATGAGCAGTTCTTC. Translation gives CASSEVSVYNEQFF.

The V call is TRBV4-2, the J call TRBJ1-2; 8 nucleotides match TRBD1. J gave up 8 bases and V 3 bases, and 11 bases lay outside the gene matches. This CDR3 is built from 15 residues. Germline CDR1 LGHNA, CDR2 YNFKEQ. CDR3 sequence: CASSQSAGGAEGYTF. The CDR3 DNA reads TGTGCCAGCAGCCAGAGCGCAGGGGGCGCGGAGGGCTACACCTTC.

As DNA, the CDR3 is TGCGCCAGCAGCTTAGTGGACAGGGAGGGCGAGCAGTACTTC. This gives the protein CASSLVDREGEQYF. The gene calls are TRBV5-1 and TRBJ2-7; D might be TRBD1 (8 bases). The length of the CDR3 is 14 residues. Germline V gene data show CDR1 as SGHRS and CDR2 as YFSETQ. Between the trimmed V and J ends, which lost 2 bases and 6 bases, there was a span of 15 bases. Together with reference TRBV5-1 and TRBJ2-7, the CDR3 gives the full variable domain: KAGVTQTPRYLIKTRGQQVTLSCSPISGHRSVSWYQQTPGQGLQFLFEYFSETQRNKGNFPGRFSGRQFSNSRSEMNVSTLELGDSALYLCASSLVDREGEQYFGPGTRLTVT.

V is TRBV7-2 and J is TRBJ1-1, with D unresolved. There are 14 residues in the CDR3. V lost 2 bases and J lost 0, with 7 bases in between. Germline V gene sequence: CDR1 SGHTA, CDR2 FQGNSA. This chain's CDR3 is CASSLIQVNTEAFF. The CDR3 coding sequence is TGTGCCAGCAGCTTAATACAAGTGAACACTGAAGCTTTCTTT.

This clone was seen only once. J is TRBJ1-4 and V is TRBV10-3; D not resolved. Per germline, CDR1 ENHRY and CDR2 SYGVKD. The V end lost 3 bases, the J end lost 4 bases, and 9 bases lay between the germline ends. CDR3 length equals 14 residues. CDR3 in DNA: TGTGCCATCAGTGAAGGAGGGCTTAATGAAAAACTGTTTTTT. Translation: CAISEGGLNEKLFF.

J is TRBJ1-2 and V is TRBV28; a possible D gene is TRBD1 (5 bases). The ends were cut back, 5 bases at V and 0 bases at J, with 10 bases in the middle. Germline CDR1 and CDR2: MDHEN and SYDVKM. The CDR3 loop spans 14 amino acids. The DNA of the CDR3 is TGTGCCAGCAGTGGAAGGGACGCTAACTATGGCTACACCTTC. This encodes CASSGRDANYGYTF.

The chain joins TRBV11-3 to TRBJ2-1; D call uncertain. With 1 base removed from V and 0 bases from J, the gap between germline ends came to 10 bases. Germline values: CDR1 SGHNT, CDR2 YENEEA. This CDR3 is built from 16 residues. This CDR3 reads CASSLGLVSSYNEQFF. The CDR3, as DNA: TGTGCCAGCAGCTTAGGGCTCGTAAGCTCCTACAATGAGCAGTTCTTC.